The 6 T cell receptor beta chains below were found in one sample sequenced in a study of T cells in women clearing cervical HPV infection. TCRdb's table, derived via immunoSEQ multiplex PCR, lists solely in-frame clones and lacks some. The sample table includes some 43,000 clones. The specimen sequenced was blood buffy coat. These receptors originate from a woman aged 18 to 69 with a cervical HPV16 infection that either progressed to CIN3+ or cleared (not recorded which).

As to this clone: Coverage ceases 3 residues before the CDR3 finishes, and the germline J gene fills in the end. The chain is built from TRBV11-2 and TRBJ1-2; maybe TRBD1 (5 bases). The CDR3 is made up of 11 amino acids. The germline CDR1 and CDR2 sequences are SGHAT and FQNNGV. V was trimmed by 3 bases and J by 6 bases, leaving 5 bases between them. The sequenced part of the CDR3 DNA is TGTGCCAGCAGCTTGACAGATGGC. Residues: CASSLTDG. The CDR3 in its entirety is CASSLTDGYTF.

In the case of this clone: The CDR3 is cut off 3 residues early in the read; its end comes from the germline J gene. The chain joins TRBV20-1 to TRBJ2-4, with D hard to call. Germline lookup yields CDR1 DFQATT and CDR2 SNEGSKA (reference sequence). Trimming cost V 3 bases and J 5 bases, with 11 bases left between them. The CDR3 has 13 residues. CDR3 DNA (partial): TGCAGTGCTAGGCCTCCTCTAGAAAACATT. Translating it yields CSARPPLENI. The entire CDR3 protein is CSARPPLENIQYF.

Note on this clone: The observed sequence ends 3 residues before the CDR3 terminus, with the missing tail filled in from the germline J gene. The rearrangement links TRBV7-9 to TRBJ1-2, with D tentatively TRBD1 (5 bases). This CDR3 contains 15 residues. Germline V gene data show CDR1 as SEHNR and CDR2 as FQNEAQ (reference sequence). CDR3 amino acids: CASSSIPDQTDTYTF. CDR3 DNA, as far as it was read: TGTGCCAGCAGTTCCATCCCGGATCAGACAGATACC.

The CDR3 DNA, read in part, is TGTGCCAGCAGCTTCTTAAACTATGGC. Translation: CASSFLNYG. The entire CDR3 is CASSFLNYGYTF. This sequence joins TRBV5-6 and TRBJ1-2; no reliable D call. The read halts 3 residues ahead of the CDR3 end, with the missing end drawn from the germline J gene. V was shortened by 2 bases and J by 2 bases, with 4 bases between the two germline ends. Germline V gene data show CDR1 as SGHDT and CDR2 as YYEEEE. CDR3 length equals 12 residues.

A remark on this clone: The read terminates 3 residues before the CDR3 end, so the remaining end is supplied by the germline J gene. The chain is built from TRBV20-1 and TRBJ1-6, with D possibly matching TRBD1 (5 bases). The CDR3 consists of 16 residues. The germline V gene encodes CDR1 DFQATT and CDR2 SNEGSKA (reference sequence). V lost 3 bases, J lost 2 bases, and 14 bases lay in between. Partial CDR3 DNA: TGCAGTGCTAGCCCGACAGTACCTGCCTATAATTCACCC. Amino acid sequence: CSASPTVPAYNSP. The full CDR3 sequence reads CSASPTVPAYNSPLHF.

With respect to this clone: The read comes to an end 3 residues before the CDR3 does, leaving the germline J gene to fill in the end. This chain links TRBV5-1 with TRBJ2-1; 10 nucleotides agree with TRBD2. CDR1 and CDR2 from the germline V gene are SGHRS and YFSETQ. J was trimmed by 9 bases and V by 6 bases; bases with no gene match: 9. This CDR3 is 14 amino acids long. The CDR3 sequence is CASTGLAGVGEQFF. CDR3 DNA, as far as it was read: TGCGCCAGCACAGGGCTAGCGGGGGTAGGTGAG.